The source of this TCR beta chain is a study of shared clonotypes between healthy human individuals. Study results and limitations: Four donors held about 5% of naive CD4 clonotypes in common. Generation probability values for non-shared clonotypes were lower than those for clonotypes shared by all four donors. It was only blood that was sampled, and tissue repertoires likely differ.

Naive CD8 cells lacked CD45RO, underwent positive selection for CCR7 and left out terminally differentiated effector memory CD45RA+ cells. V was trimmed by 0 bases and J by 4 bases, leaving 5 bases between them. This CDR3 spans 13 amino acids. Germline CDR1 and CDR2: SGDLS and YYNGEE. To note about this clone: The antigen is undetermined.

Several immunoSEQ plates held equal portions of the genomic DNA taken from each subset. Only in-frame clones appear in the TCRdb table, and some are missing; sequencing was by immunoSEQ multiplex PCR. The repertoire holds around 1.9 million clones, with about 93% as singletons. The chain employs TRBV9 and TRBJ2-1; D is unresolved. What was sequenced was naive CD8+ T cells from PBMCs. This sequence originates from a man aged 18 to 30 in good health. Some clones in this sample may be carry-over from other donors' samples. DNA of the CDR3: TGTGCCAGCAGCGTAGAGGTTTACAATGAGCAGTTCTTC. Translating it yields CASSVEVYNEQFF.